This T cell receptor beta chain was documented in a study of monozygotic twins with cystic fibrosis. General observations from the study: No link emerged between shared CDR3 counts and age, concordance or severity. Monozygotic CF twin pairs shared significantly more nucleotide-identical clonotypes than unrelated CF individuals did.

Using immunoSEQ multiplex PCR, the repertoire was profiled, and TCRdb retains in-frame clones only, with some absent. Altogether roughly 14,000 clones are present, nearly 99% being singletons, with the ten largest covering 0.41%. CDR3 length: 16 residues. Germline V lookup: CDR1 LGHNA, CDR2 YNFKEQ. Between the trimmed V and J ends, which lost 0 bases and 1 base, there was a span of 10 bases. With regard to this clone: Its specificity is not known.

The clonotype comes from a girl aged 2 to 10 with cystic fibrosis. This chain uses TRBV4-2 with TRBJ2-1, with D possibly TRBD2 on 5 matching bases. Sequencing was done on a sample of blood. The CDR3 sequence is CASSQDPGLSYNEQFF. CDR3 nucleotide sequence: TGTGCCAGCAGCCAAGACCCTGGACTGTCCTACAATGAGCAGTTCTTC.